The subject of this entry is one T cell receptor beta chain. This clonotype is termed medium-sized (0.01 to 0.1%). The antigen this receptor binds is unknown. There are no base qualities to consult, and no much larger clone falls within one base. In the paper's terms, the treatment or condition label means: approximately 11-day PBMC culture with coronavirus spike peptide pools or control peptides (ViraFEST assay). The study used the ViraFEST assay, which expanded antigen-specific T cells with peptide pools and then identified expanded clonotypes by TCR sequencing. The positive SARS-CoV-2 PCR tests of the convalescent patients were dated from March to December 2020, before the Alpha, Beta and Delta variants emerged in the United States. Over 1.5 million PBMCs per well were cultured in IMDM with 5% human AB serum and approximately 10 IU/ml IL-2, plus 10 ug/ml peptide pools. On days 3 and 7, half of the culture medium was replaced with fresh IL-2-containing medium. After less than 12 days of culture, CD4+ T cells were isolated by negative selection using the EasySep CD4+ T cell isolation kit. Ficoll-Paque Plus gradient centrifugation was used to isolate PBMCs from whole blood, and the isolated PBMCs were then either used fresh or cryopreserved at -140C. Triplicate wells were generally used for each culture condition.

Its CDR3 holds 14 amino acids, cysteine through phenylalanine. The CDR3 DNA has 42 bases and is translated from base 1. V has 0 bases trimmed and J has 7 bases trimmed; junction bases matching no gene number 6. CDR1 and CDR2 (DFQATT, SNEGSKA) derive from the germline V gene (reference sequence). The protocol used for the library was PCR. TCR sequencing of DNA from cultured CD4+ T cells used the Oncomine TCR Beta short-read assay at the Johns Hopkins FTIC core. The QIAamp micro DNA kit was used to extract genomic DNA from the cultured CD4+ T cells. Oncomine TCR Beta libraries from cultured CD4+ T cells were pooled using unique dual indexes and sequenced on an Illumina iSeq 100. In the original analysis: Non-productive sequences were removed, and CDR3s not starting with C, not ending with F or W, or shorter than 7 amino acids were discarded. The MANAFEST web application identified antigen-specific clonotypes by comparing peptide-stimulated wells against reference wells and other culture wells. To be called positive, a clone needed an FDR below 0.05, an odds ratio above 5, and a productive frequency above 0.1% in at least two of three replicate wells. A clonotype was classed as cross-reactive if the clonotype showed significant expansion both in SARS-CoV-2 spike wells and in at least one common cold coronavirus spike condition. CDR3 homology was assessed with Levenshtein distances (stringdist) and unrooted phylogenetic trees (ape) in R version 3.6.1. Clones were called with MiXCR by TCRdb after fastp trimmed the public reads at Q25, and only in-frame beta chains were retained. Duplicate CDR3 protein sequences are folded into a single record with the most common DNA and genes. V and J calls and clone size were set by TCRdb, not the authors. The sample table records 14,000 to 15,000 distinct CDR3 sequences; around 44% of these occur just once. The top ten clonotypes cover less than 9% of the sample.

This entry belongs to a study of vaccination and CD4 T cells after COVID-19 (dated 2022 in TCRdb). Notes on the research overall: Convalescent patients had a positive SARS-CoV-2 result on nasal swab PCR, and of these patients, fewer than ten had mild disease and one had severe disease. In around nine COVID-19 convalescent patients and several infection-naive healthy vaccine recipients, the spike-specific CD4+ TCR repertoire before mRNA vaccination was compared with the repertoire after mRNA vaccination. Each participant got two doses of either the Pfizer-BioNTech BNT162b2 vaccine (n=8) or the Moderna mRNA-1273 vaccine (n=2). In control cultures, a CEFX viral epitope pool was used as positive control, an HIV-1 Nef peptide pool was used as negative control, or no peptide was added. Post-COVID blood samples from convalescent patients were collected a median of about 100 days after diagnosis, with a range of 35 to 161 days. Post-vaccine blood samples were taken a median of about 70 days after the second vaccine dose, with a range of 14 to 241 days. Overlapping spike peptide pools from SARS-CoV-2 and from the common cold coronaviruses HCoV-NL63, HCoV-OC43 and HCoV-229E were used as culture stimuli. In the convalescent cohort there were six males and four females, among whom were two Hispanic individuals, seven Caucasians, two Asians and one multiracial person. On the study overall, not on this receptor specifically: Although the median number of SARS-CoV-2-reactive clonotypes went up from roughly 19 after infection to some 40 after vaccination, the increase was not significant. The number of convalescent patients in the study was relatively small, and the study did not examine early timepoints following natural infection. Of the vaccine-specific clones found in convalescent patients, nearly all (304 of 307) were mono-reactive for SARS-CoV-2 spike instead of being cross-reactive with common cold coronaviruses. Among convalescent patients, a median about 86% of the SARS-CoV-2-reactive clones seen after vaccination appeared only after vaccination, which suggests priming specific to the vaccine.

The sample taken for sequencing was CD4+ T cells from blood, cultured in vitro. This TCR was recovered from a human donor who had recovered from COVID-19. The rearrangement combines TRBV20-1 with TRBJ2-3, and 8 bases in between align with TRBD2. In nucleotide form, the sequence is TGCAGTGCTAGAGAAACGGGGGGGCGTTATACGCAGTATTTT. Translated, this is CSARETGGRYTQYF.